This TCR beta chain was sequenced during a study of CD8+CD57+ T cells in acquired aplastic anemia. Study information: Average DNA yield from sorted CD4+ and CD8+ cells was about 3.2 ug.

This clonotype was counted a few times. A much larger clone differs by one base, so this may be a read error. TCR beta VDJ and CDR3 profiles were obtained from a genomic DNA template. TCRdb reanalysed the reads using MiXCR and keeps one entry per CDR3 protein. The repertoire includes approximately 180,000 distinct CDR3 sequences, approximately 52% of them detected once, and about 1.8% sits in the top ten. Patients selected for sequencing had displayed CD8+CD57+ cell expansion by flow cytometry. At blood sampling, none of the patients had yet received therapy. CDR3 length equals 12 residues. Germline CDR1 and CDR2: ENHRY and SYGVKD.

Sequencing input: sorted CD4+, CD8+, or CD8+CD57+ T cells (not recorded which) from PBMCs. The TCR originated in a human donor with aplastic anemia. V usage is TRBV10-3 and J usage is TRBJ2-7; possibly TRBD1 for D (6 bases). CDR3 protein: CPPRTATYEQYF. CDR3 coding DNA: TGTCCCCCAAGGACAGCAACCTACGAGCAGTACTTC.